Listed below are T cell receptor beta chains from one sample, sequenced in a study of molecular identifiers for immune sequencing clone quantification. MiXCR, applied by TCRdb to the PCR reads, yields one record per CDR3 protein. The sample lists around 100,000 distinct CDR3 sequences, roughly a third occurring once. The sequenced sample was naive CD8+ T cells from blood, with Jurkat cell RNA spiked in. The receptor source for this set is a human donor in good health. Some libraries in this study had Jurkat cell RNA spiked in. CDR3s include the opening cysteine and the closing phenylalanine or tryptophan. The D gene is left open where the match is weak. A row's size may be missing; if present it is once, few, many or a size class.

clone_size j_call cdr3_length d_call v_call cdr3_nt cdr3_aa
few TRBJ2-1 13 . TRBV24-1 TGTGCCACCAGTGATTCTAGCGCGAATGAGCAGTTCTTC CATSDSSANEQFF
many TRBJ2-1 15 . TRBV19 TGTGCCAGTAGTATAGTGAGCCTGGCCTACAATGAGCAGTTCTTC CASSIVSLAYNEQFF
. TRBJ2-1 14 . TRBV12-3/TRBV12-4 TGTGCCAGCAGTTCGCTAGCATCCTACAATGAGCAGTTCTTC CASSSLASYNEQFF
. TRBJ2-7 16 TRBD1 TRBV20-1 TGCAGTGCTAACGACCCCCCGGGACAGGAATCCTACGAGCAGTACTTC CSANDPPGQESYEQYF
. TRBJ2-2 16 . TRBV13 TGTGCCAGCAGCCTTAGAGTGAGGGGCTCCGCCGGGGAGCTGTTTTTT CASSLRVRGSAGELFF
many TRBJ1-4 17 TRBD1 TRBV19 TGTGCCAGTAGTGCTTGGACAGGGGAGACGACTAATGAAAAACTGTTTTTT CASSAWTGETTNEKLFF
many TRBJ2-3 15 TRBD2 TRBV5-1 TGCGCCAGCAGCCAGCGGGGGGGCGCGACAGATACGCAGTATTTT CASSQRGGATDTQYF
few TRBJ1-2 14 . TRBV7-8 TGTGCCAGCAGCTTAGGTCCGGACCTCTATGGCTACACCTTC CASSLGPDLYGYTF
. TRBJ2-7 15 . TRBV7-9 TGTGCCAGCAGCCCGGACAGTGGGCCCGACTACGAGCAGTACTTC CASSPDSGPDYEQYF
. TRBJ2-5 14 TRBD1 TRBV27 TGTGCCAGCAGGGAGTACAGGGGCCAAGAGACCCAGTCCTTC CASREYRGQETQSF
. TRBJ1-1 15 . TRBV28 TGTGCCAGCAGTGTCATTGGGGATTACGGCACTGAAGCTTTCTTT CASSVIGDYGTEAFF
many TRBJ2-7 13 . TRBV28 TGTGCCAGCAGTTTTGGCTTCTCCTACGAGCAGTACTTC CASSFGFSYEQYF
many TRBJ2-7 13 TRBD1 TRBV14 TGTGCCAGCAGCACCAGGGGGCCCACCGAGCAGTACTTC CASSTRGPTEQYF
few TRBJ2-7 10 . TRBV5-1 TGCGCCAGCAGCCAAGGCGAGCAGTACTTC CASSQGEQYF
many TRBJ2-7 14 . TRBV28 TGTGCCAGCAGTTATCAGGGCAGATTCTACGAGCAGTACTTC CASSYQGRFYEQYF
few TRBJ2-5 15 . TRBV11-2 TGTGCCAGCAGCTTAGATTGGGCCCCATTGGAGACCCAGTACTTC CASSLDWAPLETQYF
few TRBJ1-5 15 . TRBV19 TGTGCCAGTACCGAGACACTCAGGGGCAATCAGCCCCAGCATTTT CASTETLRGNQPQHF
. TRBJ2-7 14 . TRBV11-2 TGTGCCAGCAGCTTTTACCGGGTTCCCTACGAGCAGTACTTC CASSFYRVPYEQYF
few TRBJ2-7 13 . TRBV6-5 TGTGCCAGCAGTTTCGCAGGGTTCTACGAGCAGTACTTC CASSFAGFYEQYF
few TRBJ2-2 12 . TRBV27 TGTGCCAGCTCCTTTCAAGGCGGGGAGCTGTTTTTT CASSFQGGELFF
. TRBJ1-5 15 . TRBV6-2/TRBV6-3 TGTGCCAGCAGTTACTATGTGGTTGGAAGCCAGCCCCAGCATTTT CASSYYVVGSQPQHF
few TRBJ2-7 14 . TRBV4-1 TGCGCCAGCAGCCAAGTGAGACTCTTGGGGGAGCAGTACTTC CASSQVRLLGEQYF
few TRBJ2-2 14 TRBD1 TRBV10-3 TGTGCCATCCCCGGGACAGGGGTGACCGGGGAGCTGTTTTTT CAIPGTGVTGELFF
few TRBJ2-7 15 . TRBV20-1 TGCAGTGCTTCATACAAAGACAGTCTTGCCTACGAGCAGTACTTC CSASYKDSLAYEQYF
. TRBJ2-3 15 . TRBV18 TGTGCCAGCTCACCTCTGACAGTCTTCACAGATACGCAGTATTTT CASSPLTVFTDTQYF
few TRBJ2-7 14 . TRBV6-5 TGTGCCAGCAGTTACGCAACCCCAGGGCCAGGGGAGTACTTC CASSYATPGPGEYF
few TRBJ2-7 14 TRBD2 TRBV7-6 TGTGCCAGCAGCTTAAAGGTAGCGGGAGTCGAGCAGTACTTC CASSLKVAGVEQYF
many TRBJ1-1 13 . TRBV29-1 TGCAGCGTTGTTGGCAATTGGAACACTGAAGCTTTCTTT CSVVGNWNTEAFF
. TRBJ2-3 14 . TRBV20-1 TGCAGTGCTAGAGATGTTCCTGGCATGGATACGCAGTATTTT CSARDVPGMDTQYF
. TRBJ2-3 11 . TRBV12-3/TRBV12-4 TGTGCCAGCAGGGAAGGAAATACGCAGTATTTT CASREGNTQYF
. TRBJ2-7 14 . TRBV29-1 TGCAGCGTTGAAGCCGGACAGCCTAACTACGAGCAGTACTTC CSVEAGQPNYEQYF
many TRBJ2-7 16 TRBD1 TRBV2 TGTGCCAGCAGTGCTGAGCGACAGGGATTTCCCTACGAGCAGTACTTC CASSAERQGFPYEQYF
few TRBJ2-3 15 . TRBV9 TGTGCCAGCAGCCTCCGGGGCCCTCTCACAGATACGCAGTATTTT CASSLRGPLTDTQYF
many TRBJ2-7 16 . TRBV6-6 TGTGCCAGCAGTTACGGAGTCTCCTCTTCCGACTACGAGCAGTACTTC CASSYGVSSSDYEQYF
few TRBJ2-7 15 TRBD1 TRBV13 TGTGCCAGCAGCCCTACCGGGACAGGTCACCACGAGCAGTACTTC CASSPTGTGHHEQYF
. TRBJ2-4 15 TRBD2 TRBV20-1 TGCAGTGCTAGGGACCCCGGACTCGGGGGGGACATTCAGTACTTC CSARDPGLGGDIQYF
few TRBJ1-2 15 . TRBV6-5 TGTGCCAGCAGTTACTCGACGGGCGGAACCTATGGCTACACCTTC CASSYSTGGTYGYTF
many TRBJ2-2 16 TRBD2 TRBV5-6 TGTGCCAGCAGCCAAGGACTAGGCCTCCTGTCCGGGGAGCTGTTTTTT CASSQGLGLLSGELFF
. TRBJ1-5 18 TRBD1 TRBV6-5 TGTGCCAGCAGTTACCGCTTCCCCAGGACAGGGCGTTGGGTGCCCCAGCATTTT CASSYRFPRTGRWVPQHF
many TRBJ2-7 15 . TRBV7-2 TGTGCCAGCAGCTCCCTCTCGCGGGCCCCCTACGAGCAGTACTTC CASSSLSRAPYEQYF
few TRBJ2-1 15 . TRBV28 TGTGCCAGCATTTCCCTGCGCCTAACCCCGGATGAGCAGTTCTTC CASISLRLTPDEQFF
. TRBJ2-1 14 . TRBV6-2/TRBV6-3 TGTGCCAGCAGTTATCGAGACGGAGGGTATGAGCAGTTCTTC CASSYRDGGYEQFF
. TRBJ2-7 17 . TRBV28 TGTGCCAGCAGTTCCGGCAGGGTGGGCTCCTCATTCTACGAGCAGTACTTC CASSSGRVGSSFYEQYF
few TRBJ2-3 16 . TRBV28 TGTGCCAGCGCACCGGCAGCTATCGCAGGCACAGATACGCAGTATTTT CASAPAAIAGTDTQYF
few TRBJ2-7 14 TRBD1 TRBV7-8 TGTGCCAGCAGCGTCGGGACAGGGCCCTACGAGCAGTACTTC CASSVGTGPYEQYF
. TRBJ2-7 11 . TRBV10-3 TGTGCCATCAGTGCTGTCAACGAGCAGTACTTC CAISAVNEQYF
many TRBJ1-6 12 . TRBV9 TGTGCCAGCAGCGTAGATAATTCACCCCTCCACTTT CASSVDNSPLHF
. TRBJ2-1 15 . TRBV9 TGTGCCAGCAGCGTAAACGGGAGCCCTTACAATGAGCAGTTCTTC CASSVNGSPYNEQFF
many TRBJ1-1 13 . TRBV7-6 TGTGCCAGCAGCTTAGGGGTCAGGACTGAAGCTTTCTTT CASSLGVRTEAFF
. TRBJ2-1 12 . TRBV13 TGTGCCAGCAGCTCTACACTCAATGAGCAGTTCTTC CASSSTLNEQFF
few TRBJ2-7 13 . TRBV19 TGTGCCAGTAGTATCGGGCTACCCGGCGAGCAGTACTTC CASSIGLPGEQYF
. TRBJ2-2 14 TRBD2 TRBV19 TGTGCCAGTGGGCTAGGGACTAACACCGGGGAGTTGTTTTTT CASGLGTNTGELFF
few TRBJ2-7 13 . TRBV5-4 TGTGCCAGCAGCCCCGGAGGGATTTACGAGCAGTACTTC CASSPGGIYEQYF
once TRBJ2-1 16 TRBD2 TRBV6-5 TGTGCCAGCTGTTACTACCTAGCGGGAGGTTACAATGAGCAGTTCTTC CASCYYLAGGYNEQFF
many TRBJ1-5 14 TRBD1 TRBV27 TGTGCCAGCAGCTTAGGGGGCGGCAATCAGCCCCAGCATTTT CASSLGGGNQPQHF